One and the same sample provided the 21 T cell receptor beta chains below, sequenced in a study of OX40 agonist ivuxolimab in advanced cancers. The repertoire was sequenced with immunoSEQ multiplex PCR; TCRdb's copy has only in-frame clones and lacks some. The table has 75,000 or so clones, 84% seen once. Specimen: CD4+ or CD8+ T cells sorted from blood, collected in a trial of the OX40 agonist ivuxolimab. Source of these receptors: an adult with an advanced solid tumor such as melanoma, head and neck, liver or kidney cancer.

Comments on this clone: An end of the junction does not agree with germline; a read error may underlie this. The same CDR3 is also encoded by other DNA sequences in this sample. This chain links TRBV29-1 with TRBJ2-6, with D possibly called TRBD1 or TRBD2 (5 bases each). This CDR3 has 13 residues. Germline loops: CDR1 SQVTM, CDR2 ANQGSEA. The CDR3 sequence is CSVEGAGANVLTF. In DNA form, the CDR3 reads TGTAGCGTTGAAGGGGCTGGGGCCAACGTCCTGACTTTC.

The DNA of the CDR3 is TGTGCCAGCAGCTTAGATGTATTAGTGACCCCCCTTGCCAAAAACATTCAGTACTTC. Its protein is CASSLDVLVTPLAKNIQYF. This chain uses TRBV7-8 with TRBJ2-4; no reliable D call. The CDR3 is 19 residues long. Trimming left V 1 base short and J 1 base short, with 20 bases between. CDR1 SGHVS and CDR2 FQNEAQ come from the germline V gene.

The CDR3 reads CASSFSSQGTLGGEAFF. For the CDR3, the DNA is TGTGCCAGCAGTTTTAGTTCACAGGGAACGCTCGGTGGTGAAGCTTTCTTT. V gene TRBV28 combines with J gene TRBJ1-1; the D gene is possibly TRBD1 (6 bases). Germline V gene lookup returns CDR1 MDHEN and CDR2 SYDVKM. The V and J ends lost 3 bases and 7 bases respectively, with 24 bases between them. The CDR3 totals 17 residues. The full variable domain, with the rest looked up from reference TRBV28 and TRBJ1-1, is DVKVTQSSRYLVKRTGEKVFLECVQDMDHENMFWYRQDPGLGLRLIYFSYDVKMKEKGDIPEGYSVSREKKERFSLILESASTNQTSMYLCASSFSSQGTLGGEAFFGQGTRLTVV.

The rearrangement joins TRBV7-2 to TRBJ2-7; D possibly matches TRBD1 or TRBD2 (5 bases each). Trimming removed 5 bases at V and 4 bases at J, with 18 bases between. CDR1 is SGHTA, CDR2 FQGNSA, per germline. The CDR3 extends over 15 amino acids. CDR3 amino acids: CASSPRDVGYYEQYF. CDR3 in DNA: TGTGCCAGCAGCCCCCGGGACGTAGGGTATTACGAGCAGTACTTC.

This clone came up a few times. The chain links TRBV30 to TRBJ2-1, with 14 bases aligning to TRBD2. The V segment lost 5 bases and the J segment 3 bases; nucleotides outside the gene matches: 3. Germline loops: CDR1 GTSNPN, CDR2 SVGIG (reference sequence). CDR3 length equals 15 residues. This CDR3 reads CAWGTSGGVYNEQFF. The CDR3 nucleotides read TGTGCCTGGGGGACTAGCGGGGGAGTCTACAATGAGCAGTTCTTC.

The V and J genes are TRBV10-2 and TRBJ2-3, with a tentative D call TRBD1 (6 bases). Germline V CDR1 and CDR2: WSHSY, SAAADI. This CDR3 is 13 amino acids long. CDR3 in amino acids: CALSQGSTDTQYF. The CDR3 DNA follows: TGCGCTCTATCGCAGGGGTCTACAGATACGCAGTATTTT.

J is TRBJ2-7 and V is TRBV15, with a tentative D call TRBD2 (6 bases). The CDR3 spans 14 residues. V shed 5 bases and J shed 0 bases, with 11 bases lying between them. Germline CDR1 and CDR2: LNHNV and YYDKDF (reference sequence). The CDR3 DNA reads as TGTGCCACCAGCGCGGGACTGATCTCCTACGAGCAGTACTTC. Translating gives CATSAGLISYEQYF.

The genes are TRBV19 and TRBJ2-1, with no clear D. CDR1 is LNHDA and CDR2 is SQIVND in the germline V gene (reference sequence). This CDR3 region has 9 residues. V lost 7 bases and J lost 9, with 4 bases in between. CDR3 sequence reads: CASMGEQFF. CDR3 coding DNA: TGTGCCAGTATGGGTGAGCAGTTCTTC.

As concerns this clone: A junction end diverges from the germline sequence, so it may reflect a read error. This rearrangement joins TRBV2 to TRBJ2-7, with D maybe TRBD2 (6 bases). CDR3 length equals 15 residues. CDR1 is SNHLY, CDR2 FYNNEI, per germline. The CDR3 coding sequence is TGTGCCAGCAGAGAAGGGGCTAGCGTCTCCTACGAGCAGTACTTC. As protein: CASREGASVSYEQYF. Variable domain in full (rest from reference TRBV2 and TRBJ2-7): EPEVTQTPSHQVTQMGQEVILRCVPISNHLYFYWYRQILGQKVEFLVSFYNNEISEKSEIFDDQFSVERPDGSNFTLKIRSTKLEDSAMYFCASREGASVSYEQYFGPGTRLTVT.

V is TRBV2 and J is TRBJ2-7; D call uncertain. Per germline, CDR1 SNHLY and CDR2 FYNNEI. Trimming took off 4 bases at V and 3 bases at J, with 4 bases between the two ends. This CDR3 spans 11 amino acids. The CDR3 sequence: CASSAYYEQYF. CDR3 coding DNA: TGTGCCAGCAGTGCCTACTACGAGCAGTACTTC.

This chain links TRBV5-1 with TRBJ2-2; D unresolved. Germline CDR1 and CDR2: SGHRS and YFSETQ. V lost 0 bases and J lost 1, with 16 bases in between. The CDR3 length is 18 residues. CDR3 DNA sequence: TGCGCCAGCAGCTTGGATACCCCAGGCGGCGGGAACACCGGGGAGCTGTTTTTT. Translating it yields CASSLDTPGGGNTGELFF. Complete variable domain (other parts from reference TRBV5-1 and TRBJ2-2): KAGVTQTPRYLIKTRGQQVTLSCSPISGHRSVSWYQQTPGQGLQFLFEYFSETQRNKGNFPGRFSGRQFSNSRSEMNVSTLELGDSALYLCASSLDTPGGGNTGELFFGEGSRLTVL.

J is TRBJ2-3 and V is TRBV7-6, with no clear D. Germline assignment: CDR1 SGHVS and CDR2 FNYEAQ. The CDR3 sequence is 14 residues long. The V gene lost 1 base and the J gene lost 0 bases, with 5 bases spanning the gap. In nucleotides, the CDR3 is TGTGCCAGCAGCTTAGGACTCAGCACAGATACGCAGTATTTT. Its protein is CASSLGLSTDTQYF.

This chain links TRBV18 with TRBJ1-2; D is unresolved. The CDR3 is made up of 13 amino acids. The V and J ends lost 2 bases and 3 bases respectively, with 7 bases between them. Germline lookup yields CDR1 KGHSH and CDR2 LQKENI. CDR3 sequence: CASSPEQHYGYTF. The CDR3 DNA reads TGTGCCAGCTCACCAGAACAGCACTATGGCTACACCTTC.

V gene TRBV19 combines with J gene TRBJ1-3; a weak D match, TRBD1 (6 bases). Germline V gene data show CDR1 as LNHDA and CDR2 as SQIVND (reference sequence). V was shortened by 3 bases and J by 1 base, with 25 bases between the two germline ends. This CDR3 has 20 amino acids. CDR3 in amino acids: CASSMGLTGMGIRSGNTIYF. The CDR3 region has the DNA TGTGCCAGTAGTATGGGCTTAACAGGGATGGGGATACGTTCTGGAAACACCATATATTTT.

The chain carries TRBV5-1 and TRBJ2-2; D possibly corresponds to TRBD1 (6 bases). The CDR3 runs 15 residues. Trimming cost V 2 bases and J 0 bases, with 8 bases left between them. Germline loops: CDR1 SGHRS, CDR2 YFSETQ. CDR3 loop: CASSLGQTNTGELFF. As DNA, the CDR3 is TGCGCCAGCAGCTTAGGACAGACGAACACCGGGGAGCTGTTTTTT.

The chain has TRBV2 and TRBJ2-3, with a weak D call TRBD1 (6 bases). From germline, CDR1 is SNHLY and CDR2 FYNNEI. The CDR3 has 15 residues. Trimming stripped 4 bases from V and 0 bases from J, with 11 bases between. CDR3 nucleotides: TGTGCCAGCAGTGCCGGGACACATAGCACAGATACGCAGTATTTT. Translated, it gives CASSAGTHSTDTQYF.

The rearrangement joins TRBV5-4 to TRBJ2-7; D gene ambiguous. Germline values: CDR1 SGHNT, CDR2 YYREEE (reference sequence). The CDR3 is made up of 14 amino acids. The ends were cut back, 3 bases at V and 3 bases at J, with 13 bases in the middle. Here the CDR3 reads CASSWLRQIYEQYF. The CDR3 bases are TGTGCCAGCAGCTGGCTTCGCCAGATCTACGAGCAGTACTTC.

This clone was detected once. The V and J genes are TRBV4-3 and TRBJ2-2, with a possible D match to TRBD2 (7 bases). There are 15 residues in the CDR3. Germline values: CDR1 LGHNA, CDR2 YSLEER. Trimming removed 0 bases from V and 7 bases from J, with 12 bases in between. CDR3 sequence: CASSQDLGGGGELFF. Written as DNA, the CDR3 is TGCGCCAGCAGCCAAGATTTAGGGGGGGGCGGGGAGCTGTTTTTT.

The CDR3 here is CASSLGLSYGYTF. The CDR3 coding sequence is TGTGCCAGCAGCTTGGGTCTGAGCTATGGCTACACCTTC. V and J are TRBV5-6 and TRBJ1-2; D is unclear. The CDR3 consists of 13 residues. The germline V gene encodes CDR1 SGHDT and CDR2 YYEEEE. V was pared by 0 bases and J by 4 bases, with 7 bases between.

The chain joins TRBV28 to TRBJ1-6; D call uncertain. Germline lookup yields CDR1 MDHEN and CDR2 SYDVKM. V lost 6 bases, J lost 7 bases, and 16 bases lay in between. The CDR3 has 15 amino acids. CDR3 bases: TGTGCCAGCAGAGCGGACCCGGCGGCAAATTCACCCCTCCACTTT. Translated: CASRADPAANSPLHF.

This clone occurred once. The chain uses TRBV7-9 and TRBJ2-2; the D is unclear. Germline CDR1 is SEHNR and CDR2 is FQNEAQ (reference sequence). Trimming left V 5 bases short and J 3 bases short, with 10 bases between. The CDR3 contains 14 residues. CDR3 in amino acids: CASSAWSYTGELFF. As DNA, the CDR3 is TGTGCCAGCAGCGCCTGGTCCTACACCGGGGAGCTGTTTTTT. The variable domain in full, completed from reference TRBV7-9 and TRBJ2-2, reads DTGVSQNPRHKITKRGQNVTFRCDPISEHNRLYWYRQTLGQGPEFLTYFQNEAQLEKSRLLSDRFSAERPKGSFSTLEIQRTEQGDSAMYLCASSAWSYTGELFFGEGSRLTVL.